This T cell receptor beta chain is from a study of T cells after posttransplantation cyclophosphamide. Study-wide results and limits: Later blood repertoires were often dominated by clones from the donor CD8+ memory compartment. Recipient CMV seropositivity and CMV reactivation strongly tracked TRB clonality. Skin or GI-infiltrating T cells shared few TRB sequences with blood.

Busulfan-fludarabine conditioning, marrow transplant, and cyclophosphamide on days +3 and +4 were administered. Assay: immunoSEQ multiplex PCR; the TCRdb copy retains only in-frame clones and omits some. The data show around 40,000 clones, 90% seen once. As concerns this clone: Antigen unknown.

CDR1 and CDR2 (germline): SGHRS, YFSETQ. The length of the CDR3 is 14 residues. With 8 bases removed from V and 2 bases from J, the gap between germline ends came to 14 bases. The clonotype was recovered from a male patient in his sixties or seventies who received an allogeneic stem cell transplant from a related donor and was CMV-positive. Some T cells could come from the graft donor. This specimen consisted of PBMCs, obtained just over 60 days after allogeneic stem cell transplant with posttransplant cyclophosphamide. The gene calls are TRBV5-1 and TRBJ1-5; D gene uncertain. CDR3 loop: CASQEIPGNQPQHF. The CDR3 DNA reads as TGCGCCAGTCAAGAGATTCCGGGCAATCAGCCCCAGCATTTT.